This TCR beta chain emerged from a study of regulatory T cells in long-lasting Graves disease (dated by TCRdb to about 2021). With respect to the entire study: Persistent Graves' disease was defined as antithyroid drug treatment for over 5 years with persistently positive TSH receptor autoantibodies. Patients with persistent Graves' disease were compared with patients with newly diagnosed Graves' disease using TCR sequencing and RNA sequencing of peripheral blood. The study was registered as a clinical trial and conducted in China. TCR sequencing covered some 13 persistent and approximately 20 newly diagnosed Graves' disease patients, around 35 samples in total. In the clinical cohort, patients with persistent Graves' disease had used antithyroid drugs for an average of about 9.4 years. The research as a whole found: Peripheral blood alone was examined, since thyroid tissue, which constituted the primary lesion, could not be accessed. TRBV28, TRBJ1-2 and TRBJ2-5 were preferentially used in persistent disease, while TRBV20-1 and TRBJ2-1 were favored in newly diagnosed disease. Only the TCR beta chain was sequenced and analyzed. Persistent patients shared more public clonotypes among themselves (around 2,500) than newly diagnosed patients did (about 1,000). Lower TCR Shannon entropy and fewer highly expanded clones were observed in persistent Graves' disease patients than in newly diagnosed patients, which suggested clonal expansion. As a limitation, the authors acknowledged that the small sample size may reduce accuracy.

This sample's time point label indicates: persistent/refractory GD, antithyroid drugs over 5 years with positive TRAb. RNA was extracted from PBMCs in TRIzol for both TCR sequencing and RNA sequencing. The diagnosis of Graves' disease followed American Thyroid Association guidelines. Recruitment of patients was carried out at an endocrinology department in Xi'an, China. From each patient, about 9.7 milliliters of peripheral blood was collected into an EDTA anticoagulant tube. Ficoll Paque Plus density gradient separation was used to isolate PBMCs, and no further T cell sorting was performed. An Agilent 2100 Bioanalyzer and agarose gel were used to check RNA quality, while a NanoDrop 2000 measured RNA concentration. Library preparation used multiplex PCR. Data came from an Illumina HiSeq 4000. To build TCR beta libraries, CDR3 regions were amplified by Arm-PCR using iRepertoire HTBI primers. Before sequencing, the PCR products went through gel purification. In the original analysis: Across samples, about 63 TRBV and 12 to 15 TRBJ segments were identified and used for gene usage analysis of CDR3 amino acid clonotypes. Filtered high-quality paired reads were merged into contigs using COPE and FqMerger. BLAST was used to align contigs to IMGT TRBV, TRBD and TRBJ reference genes, with CDR3 defined following IMGT. Any clonotype with a frequency above 0.1% was classified as a highly expanded clone. Shannon entropy was used to measure repertoire diversity, and the Gini coefficient was used to measure V-J evenness. Public clonotypes were defined as clonotypes shared by more than one individual. TCRdb passed the public sequencing reads through fastp at Q25 and MiXCR, retaining productive beta sequences. Each CDR3 protein gets just one entry, which takes the most common genes and DNA from the rows behind it. V and J calls and clone size were set by TCRdb, not the authors. This sample has about 290,000 distinct CDR3 sequences in its table, and 20% to 25% of those were observed once. Roughly 50% of the sample is in the top ten clones.

This clonotype was detected a few times. This receptor's antigen is unknown. There are no base qualities to consult, and no much larger clone falls within one base. Clipping removes 3 bases from V and 5 bases from J, with 9 as the unmatched junction base count. Based on the germline V gene, the CDR1 and CDR2 sequences are MGHDK and SYGVNS. The CDR3 holds 15 amino acids from the cysteine to the phenylalanine. The read is trimmed to its CDR3 DNA, 45 bases read in frame from base 1. This sequence was found in a female donor with Graves disease. The material sequenced was peripheral blood mononuclear cells (PBMCs), taken when the disease was refractory, from a patient treated with antithyroid drugs. The sequence links TRBV25-1 to TRBJ2-7; 8 central bases correspond to TRBD1. Here is the DNA: TGTGCCAGCAGTGAGTCCCCGGACAGGGACAACGAGCAGTACTTC. Its translation reads: CASSESPDRDNEQYF.